The next 28 T cell receptor beta chains were all read from a single sample in a study of blood T cell repertoires in COVID-19. Assay used: immunoSEQ multiplex PCR; TCRdb lists only in-frame clones, some missing. The table records about 98,000 clones, roughly 87% of them present only once. The sequencing sample was made of peripheral blood. The receptors here all came from a man between 65 and 80 years old with acute or convalescent COVID-19.

This clone turned up a few times. V gene TRBV28 combines with J gene TRBJ1-4; 12 nucleotides agree with TRBD1. CDR1 and CDR2 (germline): MDHEN, SYDVKM. This CDR3 spans 16 amino acids. Trimming at V came to 2 bases and at J to 7 bases, leaving 5 bases not matched to a gene. The CDR3 DNA sequence: TGTGCCAGCAGTTTAAGGGGACAGGGGGCCGGTGAAAAACTGTTTTTT. Translating gives CASSLRGQGAGEKLFF. Based on the CDR3 plus reference TRBV28 and TRBJ1-4, the full variable domain is DVKVTQSSRYLVKRTGEKVFLECVQDMDHENMFWYRQDPGLGLRLIYFSYDVKMKEKGDIPEGYSVSREKKERFSLILESASTNQTSMYLCASSLRGQGAGEKLFFGSGTQLSVL.

The table lists this clone with a count of one. This rearrangement joins TRBV5-1 to TRBJ2-2; 7 bases line up with TRBD2. Germline CDR1 is SGHRS and CDR2 is YFSETQ. The junction had 5 bases not matched to a gene; V was cut back by 6 bases and J by 6 bases. This CDR3 has 13 residues. The CDR3: CASTMGGAGELFF. The CDR3 bases are TGCGCCAGCACAATGGGAGGGGCCGGGGAGCTGTTTTTT. The variable domain in full, with the rest retrieved from reference TRBV5-1 and TRBJ2-2, is KAGVTQTPRYLIKTRGQQVTLSCSPISGHRSVSWYQQTPGQGLQFLFEYFSETQRNKGNFPGRFSGRQFSNSRSEMNVSTLELGDSALYLCASTMGGAGELFFGEGSRLTVL.

The chain joins TRBV21-1 to TRBJ2-1; the table assigns TRBD2, which was not confirmed against the DNA. TRBV21-1 is listed as a pseudogene. The CDR3 has 18 amino acids. CDR3 nucleotides: TGTGCCAGCAGCAAAGAGGCTAGCGGGGGCCGGACCTACAATGAGCAGTTCTTC. This gives the protein CASSKEASGGRTYNEQFF.

Points on this clone: The sample has other DNA sequences that encode this CDR3 too. The chain is built from TRBV5-1 and TRBJ1-1; 7 nucleotides match TRBD1. The V gene's germline CDR1 is SGHRS and CDR2 YFSETQ. The J segment lost 2 bases and the V segment lost 1 base, leaving 2 bases of the junction unmatched. The CDR3 loop spans 14 amino acids. Here the CDR3 reads CASSLRQGNTEAFF. CDR3 DNA sequence: TGCGCCAGCAGCTTGAGACAGGGCAACACTGAAGCTTTCTTT. The full variable domain, rest sourced from reference TRBV5-1 and TRBJ1-1, is KAGVTQTPRYLIKTRGQQVTLSCSPISGHRSVSWYQQTPGQGLQFLFEYFSETQRNKGNFPGRFSGRQFSNSRSEMNVSTLELGDSALYLCASSLRQGNTEAFFGQGTRLTVV.

The rearrangement uses TRBV2 and TRBJ1-3; D is possibly TRBD1 (6 bases). Germline V gene lookup returns CDR1 SNHLY and CDR2 FYNNEI. The CDR3 loop spans 15 amino acids. V gave up 0 bases and J gave up 1 base, with 7 bases separating them. The CDR3 region is CASSEARGSGNTIYF. The CDR3 DNA reads as TGTGCCAGCAGTGAAGCGAGGGGGTCTGGAAACACCATATATTTT.

The chain recombines TRBV19 with TRBJ1-5, with 8 nucleotides matching TRBD1. The trim removed 8 bases at V and 1 base at J, leaving 13 bases unmatched. The length of the CDR3 is 17 residues. Germline CDR1 LNHDA, CDR2 SQIVND (reference sequence). The CDR3: CASDSGQGAFSNQPQHF. Written as DNA, the CDR3 is TGTGCCAGTGACAGTGGGCAGGGGGCGTTCAGCAATCAGCCCCAGCATTTT.

The gene calls are TRBV27 and TRBJ1-6; possibly TRBD1 for D (6 bases). V shed 4 bases and J shed 9 bases, with 16 bases lying between them. The CDR3 totals 15 residues. Germline V gives CDR1 MNHEY, CDR2 SMNVEV (reference sequence). The chain's CDR3 is CASSSDTGYGSPLHF. As DNA, the CDR3 is TGTGCCAGCAGTTCAGATACAGGGTACGGTTCACCCCTCCACTTT.

The chain couples TRBV27 to TRBJ2-7; a weak D match, TRBD2 (5 bases). Trimming left V 4 bases short and J 6 bases short, with 22 bases between. This CDR3 contains 16 residues. Germline loops: CDR1 MNHEY, CDR2 SMNVEV (reference sequence). The CDR3 here is CASSSLSVAGPGEQYV. The CDR3, as DNA: TGTGCCAGCAGTTCCCTTTCCGTCGCGGGCCCGGGCGAGCAGTACGTC.

V and J are TRBV6-5 and TRBJ1-1; 10 bases agree with TRBD1. The CDR3 is 15 amino acids. With 7 bases clipped from V and 5 bases from J, the junction kept 10 bases outside the gene matches. The germline V gene has CDR1 MNHEY and CDR2 SVGAGI. CDR3 residues: CASKTTGGKDTEAFF. In DNA, the CDR3 is TGTGCCAGCAAGACGACAGGGGGCAAGGATACTGAAGCTTTCTTT.

The chain couples TRBV11-2 to TRBJ1-4, with D possibly being TRBD1 (5 bases). CDR1 is SGHAT, CDR2 FQNNGV, per germline. This CDR3 contains 16 residues. The ends were cut back, 4 bases at V and 7 bases at J, with 19 bases in the middle. The CDR3 loop reads CASSSRRGSPIEKLFF. The CDR3 nucleotides are TGTGCCAGCAGCTCCCGAAGGGGATCCCCTATTGAAAAACTGTTTTTT.

This clone was recorded only once. V usage is TRBV3-1 (or the pseudogene TRBV3-2) and J usage is TRBJ2-1; no reliable D call. CDR1 and CDR2 from the germline V gene are LGHDT and YNNKEL (reference sequence). Trimming stripped 4 bases from V and 6 bases from J, with 22 bases between. The CDR3 has 17 amino acids. The CDR3 DNA is TGTGCCAGCAGCCCGAAACGATCCGGGTCCCTCGGCAATGAGCAGTTCTTC. This gives the protein CASSPKRSGSLGNEQFF.

V and J are TRBV7-2 and TRBJ1-3; 8 bases fit TRBD1. The germline CDR1 and CDR2 sequences are SGHTA and FQGNSA. Trimming took 6 bases from V and 2 from J; bases not matched to a gene: 6. This CDR3 comprises 15 residues. Written as DNA, the CDR3 is TGTGCCAGCAGGGAGGACAGGGTGGCTGGAAACACCATATATTTT. This encodes CASREDRVAGNTIYF.

This clone appeared a single time. V and J are TRBV5-1 and TRBJ1-1, with a tentative D call TRBD1 (5 bases). This CDR3 is 13 amino acids long. V was pared by 2 bases and J by 5 bases, with 10 bases between. Germline V lookup: CDR1 SGHRS, CDR2 YFSETQ. The CDR3 DNA is TGCGCCAGCAGCTTTAGGGGTATGACTGAAGCTTTCTTT. Translating it yields CASSFRGMTEAFF.

The chain links TRBV21-1 to TRBJ1-3; the D segment call TRBD1 is taken from the table without a DNA check. TRBV21-1 is described as a pseudogene. The CDR3 totals 19 residues. The chain's CDR3 is CASSKALGTDQSSGNTIYF. In DNA form, the CDR3 reads TGTGCCAGCAGCAAAGCGTTAGGGACAGACCAGAGCTCTGGAAACACCATATATTTT.

As DNA, the CDR3 is TGTGCCAGCAGCTTAGTCAGTGAGCAGTACGTC. Protein sequence: CASSLVSEQYV. The rearrangement joins TRBV7-9 to TRBJ2-7; no clear D. V gave up 1 base and J gave up 7 bases, with 5 bases separating them. CDR1 and CDR2 from the germline V gene are SEHNR and FQNEAQ (reference sequence). CDR3 length equals 11 residues.

The chain combines TRBV7-9 with TRBJ1-1; no definite D call. V dropped 1 base and J dropped 6 bases, with 9 bases sitting between them. CDR3 length: 13 residues. Germline CDR1 and CDR2: SEHNR and FQNEAQ (reference sequence). CDR3 residues: CASSLDGVAEAFF. CDR3 in DNA: TGTGCCAGCAGCTTAGACGGGGTGGCTGAAGCTTTCTTT.

V and J are TRBV3-1 (or the pseudogene TRBV3-2) and TRBJ2-7, with TRBD1 identical over 9 bases. The CDR3 totals 15 residues. V lost 1 base, J lost 6 bases, and 7 bases stayed unmatched. The germline V gene has CDR1 LGHDT and CDR2 YNNKEL (reference sequence). The CDR3 sequence is CASSQVDTGGAEQYF. As DNA, the CDR3 is TGTGCCAGCAGCCAAGTTGATACAGGGGGCGCCGAGCAGTACTTC.

The CDR3 here is CAIRPETGLVPSYEQYF. CDR3 DNA: TGTGCCATCAGACCGGAGACAGGGCTGGTTCCTTCCTACGAGCAGTACTTC. V usage is TRBV10-3 and J usage is TRBJ2-7, with 7 bases aligning to TRBD1. Germline CDR1 ENHRY, CDR2 SYGVKD. V gave up 6 bases and J gave up 1 base; unmatched junction bases: 15. This CDR3 comprises 17 residues.

This clone was seen a few times. The chain recombines TRBV19 with TRBJ1-2, with D unresolved. V lost 3 bases to trimming and J lost 4 bases, with 12 bases between them. This CDR3 has 14 residues. CDR1 and CDR2 from the germline V gene are LNHDA and SQIVND (reference sequence). In DNA form, the CDR3 reads TGTGCCAGTAGTATGAGGGAGCGTAGCTATGGCTACACCTTC. The encoded protein is CASSMRERSYGYTF.

This clone was observed a single time. V gene TRBV7-8 combines with J gene TRBJ1-1; a weak D match, TRBD1 (6 bases). The CDR3 is 13 residues long. The germline CDR1 and CDR2 sequences are SGHVS and FQNEAQ. The V gene lost 5 bases and the J gene lost 3 bases, with 10 bases spanning the gap. CDR3 protein: CASSLGGDTEAFF. CDR3 coding DNA: TGTGCCAGCAGCCTAGGGGGGGACACTGAAGCTTTCTTT. The full variable domain, completed using reference TRBV7-8 and TRBJ1-1, is GAGVSQSPRYKVAKRGQDVALRCDPISGHVSLFWYQQALGQGPEFLTYFQNEAQLDKSGLPSDRFFAERPEGSVSTLKIQRTQQEDSAVYLCASSLGGDTEAFFGQGTRLTVV.

The V call is TRBV11-2, the J call TRBJ2-5; D possibly corresponds to TRBD2 (6 bases). The V gene lost 3 bases and the J gene lost 3 bases, with 14 bases spanning the gap. The CDR3 runs 15 residues. CDR1 SGHAT and CDR2 FQNNGV come from the germline V gene. CDR3 amino acids: CASSFSGGFEETQYF. As DNA, the CDR3 is TGTGCCAGCAGCTTCTCCGGGGGATTTGAAGAGACCCAGTACTTC.

This chain joins TRBV28 and TRBJ2-4, with TRBD1 matching over 7 bases. Looked up from germline, CDR1 is MDHEN and CDR2 is SYDVKM. CDR3 length equals 17 residues. The J segment lost 0 bases and the V segment lost 5 bases, leaving 10 bases of the junction unmatched. CDR3 protein: CASSLALQGIAKNIQYF. For the CDR3, the DNA is TGTGCCAGCAGTCTCGCCCTACAGGGGATAGCCAAAAACATTCAGTACTTC.

V and J are TRBV6-1 and TRBJ1-6, with D perhaps TRBD1 (5 bases). Germline values: CDR1 MNHNS, CDR2 SASEGT. V gave up 2 bases and J gave up 9 bases, with 23 bases separating them. The CDR3 loop spans 18 amino acids. In DNA, the CDR3 is TGTGCCAGCAGTGAAACGAGGGGAGGGAGGGGCAATAGTTCACCCCTCCACTTT. Protein sequence: CASSETRGGRGNSSPLHF.

The chain links TRBV5-1 to TRBJ2-5, with D possibly TRBD2 on 5 matching bases. The CDR3 is 13 amino acids. In germline, CDR1 is SGHRS, CDR2 YFSETQ. V was pared by 2 bases and J by 3 bases, with 8 bases between. CDR3 protein: CASSFSGEETQYF. CDR3 bases: TGCGCCAGCAGCTTTTCCGGGGAAGAGACCCAGTACTTC.

This chain connects TRBV27 to TRBJ2-2, with no clear D. The CDR3 has 16 residues. The V gene's germline CDR1 is MNHEY and CDR2 SMNVEV (reference sequence). V lost 0 bases and J lost 1, with 9 bases in between. The CDR3 nucleotides read TGTGCCAGCAGTTTATCGTTATCCGTGAACACCGGGGAGCTGTTTTTT. Its protein is CASSLSLSVNTGELFF.

This chain links TRBV5-6 with TRBJ2-5; a possible D gene is TRBD1 (6 bases). V gave up 0 bases and J gave up 5 bases, with 17 bases separating them. Germline V gives CDR1 SGHDT, CDR2 YYEEEE. The CDR3 is made up of 16 amino acids. The CDR3 DNA reads TGTGCCAGCAGCTTGGAACAGGGAGTTTTTCGGGAGACCCAGTACTTC. Its translation: CASSLEQGVFRETQYF.

The rearrangement uses TRBV19 and TRBJ2-1; no clear D gene. CDR1 is LNHDA, CDR2 SQIVND, per germline (reference sequence). The CDR3 is 15 amino acids. Trimming left V 3 bases short and J 3 bases short, with 12 bases between. The CDR3 loop is CASSIGQIRYNEQFF. CDR3 DNA: TGTGCCAGTAGTATTGGGCAGATACGCTACAATGAGCAGTTCTTC.

This chain joins TRBV5-4 and TRBJ1-1; no clear D. Trimming removed 4 bases from V and 0 bases from J, with 7 bases in between. CDR3 length: 13 residues. Germline CDR1 is SGHNT and CDR2 is YYREEE (reference sequence). Written as DNA, the CDR3 is TGTGCCAGCAGCCCCGGGGTGAACACTGAAGCTTTCTTT. This translates into CASSPGVNTEAFF.